Below, 28 T cell receptor beta chains from the same sample are listed, as sequenced in a study of control samples from healthy donors and cancer patients. Repertoires were generated with immunoSEQ multiplex PCR, while TCRdb's copy carries only in-frame clones and drops some. The sample consists of around 71,000 clones, 75% to 95% of them appearing once. Specimen: PBMCs. These receptors were collected from a woman aged 50 to 65 with colorectal cancer.

The genes are TRBV10-3 and TRBJ1-5; TRBD1 is a possible D gene (5 bases). V was clipped by 6 bases and J by 6 bases, with 15 bases between them. The CDR3 is made up of 14 amino acids. CDR1 ENHRY and CDR2 SYGVKD come from the germline V gene. CDR3 residues: CAIRDDSPGQPQHF. The CDR3 region has the DNA TGTGCCATCAGGGACGACAGTCCCGGTCAGCCCCAGCATTTT.

The chain has TRBV9 and TRBJ1-2; TRBD1 is a possible D gene (5 bases). The germline gives CDR1 SGDLS, CDR2 YYNGEE. The CDR3 loop spans 13 amino acids. V lost 3 bases and J 2 bases, leaving 8 bases between the germline ends. DNA of the CDR3: TGTGCCAGCAGCGCAGGGAAAAACTATGGCTACACCTTC. Translation gives CASSAGKNYGYTF.

This clone was counted a single time. The chain joins TRBV27 to TRBJ1-4, with TRBD1 matching 8 bases. CDR1 MNHEY and CDR2 SMNVEV come from the germline V gene (reference sequence). CDR3 size: 15 residues. V dropped 7 bases and J dropped 10; count of bases not matched to a gene: 14. CDR3 DNA sequence: TGTGCCAGCACAGTCACCGGGACAGGAGTTGGAAAACTGTTTTTT. Protein sequence: CASTVTGTGVGKLFF.

In this sample, this clone turned up a few times. The V gene is TRBV10-2, the J gene TRBJ2-7, with 8 nucleotides matching TRBD1. The CDR3 is 13 residues long. CDR1 and CDR2 from the germline V gene are WSHSY and SAAADI. V lost 6 bases to trimming and J lost 5 bases; unmatched junction nucleotides: 6. The DNA of the CDR3 is TGCGCCAGCAGGAGGACAGGGCCAGACGAGCAGTACTTC. Translating it yields CASRRTGPDEQYF.

The genes are TRBV18 and TRBJ1-5; no clear D gene. Per the germline V gene, CDR1 is KGHSH and CDR2 is LQKENI. This CDR3 spans 15 amino acids. The V end was cut by 3 bases, the J end by 0 bases, with 9 bases between. The chain's CDR3 is CASSPAANSNQPQHF. In DNA form, the CDR3 reads TGTGCCAGCTCACCGGCCGCGAATAGCAATCAGCCCCAGCATTTT.

This sequence joins TRBV19 and TRBJ1-6; possible D gene TRBD1, 6 bases. This CDR3 comprises 15 residues. V dropped 2 bases and J dropped 9 bases, with 14 bases sitting between them. Germline CDR1 LNHDA, CDR2 SQIVND (reference sequence). This chain's CDR3 is CASSITGSGRSPLHF. The CDR3 nucleotides read TGTGCCAGTAGTATAACAGGGTCGGGGCGTTCACCCCTCCACTTT.

The chain couples TRBV4-1 to TRBJ2-3, with 11 bases aligning to TRBD2. CDR1 is MGHRA and CDR2 is YSYEKL in the germline V gene. The CDR3 runs 17 residues. The V gene end was trimmed by 3 bases and the J gene end by 2 bases; junction bases not matched to a gene: 7. The chain's CDR3 is CASSQDRLAGNTDTQYF. CDR3 coding DNA: TGCGCCAGCAGCCAGGATAGACTAGCGGGAAACACAGATACGCAGTATTTT.

The rearrangement links TRBV7-8 to TRBJ2-2; 8 nucleotides match TRBD2. The CDR3 has 18 residues. Germline assignment: CDR1 SGHVS and CDR2 FQNEAQ. V lost 2 bases to trimming and J lost 0 bases; unmatched junction nucleotides: 8. CDR3: CASSLQGLDFSNTGELFF. In DNA form, the CDR3 reads TGTGCCAGCAGCTTACAGGGACTAGACTTCTCGAACACCGGGGAGCTGTTTTTT.

This clone turned up a few times. V is TRBV27 and J is TRBJ2-1; the D gene is possibly TRBD2 (5 bases). Trimming removed 10 bases from V and 0 bases from J, with 13 bases in between. Germline V gene sequence: CDR1 MNHEY, CDR2 SMNVEV (reference sequence). This CDR3 is 14 amino acids long. The CDR3 sequence: CATRRGSSYNEQFF. The CDR3 DNA sequence: TGTGCCACACGCCGAGGGAGCTCCTACAATGAGCAGTTCTTC.

The CDR3 coding sequence is TGTGCCAGTAGTACATTGGGCTATGGCTACACCTTC. Its translation: CASSTLGYGYTF. The V call is TRBV19, the J call TRBJ1-2; D ambiguous. V was cut by 4 bases and J by 4 bases, with 7 bases left in between. Germline V gene sequence: CDR1 LNHDA, CDR2 SQIVND (reference sequence). The CDR3 length is 12 residues.

The V call is TRBV10-1, the J call TRBJ2-2; 7 nucleotides line up with TRBD1. The CDR3 sequence is 18 residues long. The junction had 12 bases not matched to a gene; V was cut back by 4 bases and J by 1 base. Looked up from germline, CDR1 is WNHNN and CDR2 is SYGVQD (reference sequence). The CDR3 DNA sequence: TGCGCCAGCAGTGCGAAGACAGGGACCCGAGAGAACACCGGGGAGCTGTTTTTT. It encodes CASSAKTGTRENTGELFF.

The chain is built from TRBV2 and TRBJ1-2; D is possibly TRBD1 (5 bases). CDR3 length equals 11 residues. Deletions cut 6 bases from V and 7 bases from J, with 9 bases between. CDR1 and CDR2 from the germline V gene are SNHLY and FYNNEI. The CDR3 region is CASRWDVGYTF. The DNA of the CDR3 is TGTGCCAGCAGGTGGGACGTTGGCTACACCTTC.

This chain's CDR3 is CASSQEDLPREQFF. As DNA, the CDR3 is TGTGCCAGCAGCCAAGAGGACTTGCCGAGGGAGCAGTTCTTC. The chain uses TRBV3-1 (or the pseudogene TRBV3-2) and TRBJ2-1; D perhaps matches TRBD2 (5 bases). The CDR3 totals 14 residues. Between the trimmed V and J ends, which lost 0 bases and 10 bases, there was a span of 13 bases. Per germline, CDR1 LGHDT and CDR2 YNNKEL (reference sequence).

The J gene is TRBJ1-4, the V gene TRBV27; D unresolved. This CDR3 region has 13 residues. V was shortened by 2 bases and J by 5 bases, with 6 bases between the two germline ends. Germline V gene sequence: CDR1 MNHEY, CDR2 SMNVEV (reference sequence). The CDR3 reads CASSLRRNEKLFF. In DNA form, the CDR3 reads TGTGCCAGCAGTTTAAGAAGGAATGAAAAACTGTTTTTT.

The chain recombines TRBV6-6 with TRBJ2-7; a weak D match, TRBD2 (6 bases). The CDR3 extends over 14 amino acids. The V gene lost 0 bases and the J gene lost 4 bases, with 10 bases spanning the gap. Per the germline V gene, CDR1 is MNHNY and CDR2 is SVGAGI (reference sequence). CDR3: CASSYSKGRYEQYF. Here the CDR3 DNA reads TGTGCCAGCAGTTACTCCAAGGGGAGGTACGAGCAGTACTTC.

The CDR3 loop is CASSSSVWSGELFF. Here the CDR3 DNA reads TGTGCCAGCAGCTCCTCGGTGTGGTCCGGGGAGCTGTTTTTT. This rearrangement joins TRBV7-2 to TRBJ2-2; D remains ambiguous. This CDR3 spans 14 amino acids. V was clipped by 4 bases and J by 6 bases, with 12 bases between them. Germline V lookup: CDR1 SGHTA, CDR2 FQGNSA.

The chain combines TRBV6-1 with TRBJ2-5; weak D call: TRBD1 (6 bases). The CDR3 is made up of 15 amino acids. The germline CDR1 and CDR2 sequences are MNHNS and SASEGT. The germline V and J ends were trimmed by 2 bases and 2 bases, with 12 bases remaining between them. The CDR3 spells CASSEPNGQQETQYF. Here the CDR3 DNA reads TGTGCCAGCAGTGAACCGAATGGACAGCAAGAGACCCAGTACTTC.

The gene calls are TRBV2 and TRBJ1-1, with D unresolved. The CDR3 spans 14 residues. Germline V gives CDR1 SNHLY, CDR2 FYNNEI. Trimming removed 4 bases from V and 0 bases from J, with 9 bases in between. In DNA form, the CDR3 reads TGTGCCAGCAGTGCGACGGACTTGAACACTGAAGCTTTCTTT. This codes for CASSATDLNTEAFF.

The genes are TRBV30 and TRBJ2-1, with D perhaps matching TRBD1 or TRBD2 (6 bases each). Trimming removed 1 base from V and 7 bases from J, with 26 bases in between. Per the germline V gene, CDR1 is GTSNPN and CDR2 is SVGIG (reference sequence). CDR3 length equals 18 residues. The CDR3 sequence is CAWSGEQGNVRERNEQFF. CDR3 DNA sequence: TGTGCCTGGAGTGGAGAACAGGGCAATGTTCGGGAGAGGAATGAGCAGTTCTTC.

The V and J genes are TRBV27 and TRBJ1-4; D perhaps matches TRBD1 (5 bases). Germline CDR1 reads MNHEY; CDR2 reads SMNVEV (reference sequence). The CDR3 runs to 13 residues. V lost 5 bases, J lost 11 bases, and 15 bases lay in between. The CDR3 nucleotides are TGTGCCAGCAGTATGAGGCCCGGGGGGAAACTGTTTTTT. Encoded protein: CASSMRPGGKLFF.

J is TRBJ2-3 and V is TRBV5-6; TRBD1 matches 7 bases. The length of the CDR3 is 14 residues. The junction had 6 bases not matched to a gene; V was cut back by 3 bases and J by 5 bases. The germline V gene encodes CDR1 SGHDT and CDR2 YYEEEE. CDR3 nucleotide sequence: TGTGCCAGCAGCTGGGGACAGTATAGAGATACGCAGTATTTT. Translation gives CASSWGQYRDTQYF.

The chain has TRBV4-1 and TRBJ1-4, with D possibly matching TRBD1 (6 bases). In germline, CDR1 is MGHRA, CDR2 YSYEKL. Trimming removed 3 bases from V and 8 bases from J, with 31 bases in between. This CDR3 region has 20 residues. The CDR3 reads CASSQATGPGLVVKWEKLFF. CDR3 in DNA: TGCGCCAGCAGCCAGGCCACAGGGCCCGGATTGGTCGTAAAGTGGGAAAAACTGTTTTTT.

With respect to this clone: This CDR3 is also generated by other DNA sequences in the sample. This chain connects TRBV2 to TRBJ1-1; 7 bases fit TRBD1. The CDR3 contains 17 residues. Looked up from germline, CDR1 is SNHLY and CDR2 is FYNNEI. With 5 bases clipped from V and 5 bases from J, the junction kept 17 bases outside the gene matches. CDR3 sequence reads: CASSSPSTGWLRTEAFF. CDR3 coding DNA: TGTGCCAGCAGTTCTCCATCGACAGGGTGGCTTCGAACTGAAGCTTTCTTT.

The CDR3 sequence: CASSLRGFEAFF. The CDR3 nucleotides read TGTGCCAGCAGCTTACGGGGTTTTGAAGCTTTCTTT. The chain joins TRBV11-1 to TRBJ1-1; D call uncertain. The ends were cut back, 2 bases at V and 7 bases at J, with 8 bases in the middle. CDR3 length: 12 residues. The V gene's germline CDR1 is SGHAT and CDR2 FQDESV (reference sequence).

J is TRBJ2-1 and V is TRBV3-1 (or the pseudogene TRBV3-2); D gene uncertain. Trimming took off 3 bases at V and 3 bases at J, with 12 bases between the two ends. The CDR3 covers 15 residues. CDR1 is LGHDT and CDR2 is YNNKEL in the germline V gene (reference sequence). CDR3 sequence (DNA): TGTGCCAGCAGCCAGACTGACCGAGGCTACAATGAGCAGTTCTTC. It codes for CASSQTDRGYNEQFF.

This chain links TRBV3-1 (or the pseudogene TRBV3-2) with TRBJ1-2; TRBD1 might be the D (5 bases). The CDR3 extends over 15 amino acids. Between the trimmed V and J ends, which lost 2 bases and 5 bases, there was a span of 15 bases. Germline CDR1 is LGHDT and CDR2 is YNNKEL (reference sequence). CDR3 sequence: CASSQRGTPGYGYTF. DNA for the CDR3: TGTGCCAGCAGCCAACGAGGGACGCCGGGATATGGCTACACCTTC.

V is TRBV6-5 and J is TRBJ1-5; TRBD1 matches 7 bases. The length of the CDR3 is 15 residues. V was pared by 8 bases and J by 3 bases, with 10 bases of the junction left unmatched. The V gene's germline CDR1 is MNHEY and CDR2 SVGAGI. CDR3 nucleotides: TGTGCCAGCGGAACAGGGGCCTCCCTCAATCAGCCCCAGCATTTT. It specifies CASGTGASLNQPQHF.

The chain has TRBV5-4 and TRBJ2-7; D is undetermined. CDR1 is SGHNT and CDR2 is YYREEE in the germline V gene (reference sequence). The CDR3 extends over 13 amino acids. V gave up 4 bases and J gave up 0 bases, with 8 bases separating them. The CDR3 DNA reads as TGTGCCAGCAGCCCCTTAGGCTCCTACGAGCAGTACTTC. Its protein is CASSPLGSYEQYF.